The 22 T cell receptor beta chains given below trace back to one sample, sequenced in a study of early T cells in non-severe SARS-CoV-2 infection (TCRdb year 2021). The library was built by means of 5' RACE. Sequenced on a NextSeq 500. The public reads were run again by TCRdb, first through fastp at Q25 and then through MiXCR, and only productive beta chains were kept. Entries that share a CDR3 protein sequence are merged under the most common genes and DNA. This sample comprises 80,000 to 95,000 distinct CDR3 sequences, roughly 15% of them detected only once. The ten largest account for 0.5% to 0.75% of the sample. The specimen sequenced was whole blood. These receptors originate from an adult who was a healthcare worker with PCR-confirmed SARS-CoV-2 infection or an uninfected control (not recorded which).

This chain connects TRBV5-1 to TRBJ1-6; perhaps TRBD1 as D (5 bases). CDR1 and CDR2 (germline): SGHRS, YFSETQ. The CDR3 is made up of 16 amino acids. Trimming removed 0 bases from V and 9 bases from J, with 16 bases in between. CDR3 sequence reads: CASSLDHTGLVSPLHF. In DNA form, the CDR3 reads TGCGCCAGCAGCTTGGATCACACGGGACTCGTTTCACCCCTCCACTTT. The full variable domain, rest sourced from reference TRBV5-1 and TRBJ1-6, is KAGVTQTPRYLIKTRGQQVTLSCSPISGHRSVSWYQQTPGQGLQFLFEYFSETQRNKGNFPGRFSGRQFSNSRSEMNVSTLELGDSALYLCASSLDHTGLVSPLHFGNGTRLTVT.

V usage is TRBV7-2 and J usage is TRBJ2-7, with 7 bases fitting TRBD1. V shed 5 bases and J 2 bases; nucleotides not matched to a gene: 12. CDR3 size: 16 residues. CDR1 and CDR2 (germline): SGHTA, FQGNSA. CDR3 in amino acids: CASSIRSGTATYEQYV. In nucleotides, the CDR3 is TGTGCCAGCAGCATCCGCTCCGGGACAGCGACCTACGAGCAGTACGTC.

The chain couples TRBV2 to TRBJ1-1; D perhaps matches TRBD1 (5 bases). This CDR3 is built from 11 residues. Germline V gives CDR1 SNHLY, CDR2 FYNNEI. V was trimmed by 9 bases and J by 9 bases, leaving 14 bases between them. DNA of the CDR3: TGTGCCAGTGGGACGGCCGGGAAAGCTTTCTTT. It codes for CASGTAGKAFF. Full variable domain (remainder filled in from reference TRBV2 and TRBJ1-1): EPEVTQTPSHQVTQMGQEVILRCVPISNHLYFYWYRQILGQKVEFLVSFYNNEISEKSEIFDDQFSVERPDGSNFTLKIRSTKLEDSAMYFCASGTAGKAFFGQGTRLTVV.

Sample share makes this clonotype medium-sized. The chain joins TRBV12-3 or TRBV12-4 to TRBJ1-1; the D gene is possibly TRBD1 (5 bases). Between the trimmed V and J ends, which lost 3 bases and 4 bases, there was a span of 12 bases. The CDR3 totals 14 residues. The CDR3 spells CASSFRGEGTEAFF. In DNA form, the CDR3 reads TGTGCCAGCAGTTTCCGGGGGGAGGGCACTGAAGCTTTCTTT.

This clonotype was detected ten times or more. The chain has TRBV4-1 and TRBJ2-2; D remains unclear. This CDR3 region has 14 residues. Deletions cut 1 base from V and 4 bases from J, with 7 bases between. CDR1 is MGHRA, CDR2 YSYEKL, per germline. CDR3 loop: CASSQVLVTGELFF. The CDR3 nucleotides read TGCGCCAGCAGCCAAGTCTTAGTCACCGGGGAGCTGTTTTTT.

This clonotype was detected many times. This chain connects TRBV12-5 to TRBJ2-2; the D call may be TRBD1 or TRBD2 (5 bases each). Per germline, CDR1 LGHNT and CDR2 FRNRAP. The ends were cut back, 2 bases at V and 6 bases at J, with 10 bases in the middle. This CDR3 spans 14 amino acids. The CDR3 coding sequence is TGTGCTAGTGGTTTGCAGGGTAGCGCCGGGGAGCTGTTTTTT. It specifies CASGLQGSAGELFF. Supplemented by reference TRBV12-5 and TRBJ2-2, the full variable domain reads DARVTQTPRHKVTEMGQEVTMRCQPILGHNTVFWYRQTMMQGLELLAYFRNRAPLDDSGMPKDRFSAEMPDATLATLKIQPSEPRDSAVYFCASGLQGSAGELFFGEGSRLTVL.

The chain links TRBV28 to TRBJ2-3, with D possibly called TRBD1 or TRBD2 (6 bases each). Trimming stripped 0 bases from V and 5 bases from J, with 12 bases between. The length of the CDR3 is 15 residues. CDR1 and CDR2 (germline): MDHEN, SYDVKM. DNA of the CDR3: TGTGCCAGCAGTTTATGGTCGGGGGCGGGAGATACGCAGTATTTT. Its translation: CASSLWSGAGDTQYF.

This clonotype was counted between two and nine times. The gene calls are TRBV7-3 and TRBJ2-1; D remains unclear. Germline V gene sequence: CDR1 SGHTA, CDR2 FQGTGA. Trimming removed 8 bases from V and 5 bases from J, with 19 bases in between. CDR3 size: 15 residues. The CDR3 is CASSRSGVQNNEQFF. The CDR3 nucleotides read TGTGCCAGCTCTCGTTCGGGCGTACAGAACAATGAGCAGTTCTTC.

CDR3 DNA sequence: TGCGCCAGCAGTGGAGCAACTAATGAAAAACTGTTTTTT. Its translation is CASSGATNEKLFF. This chain links TRBV10-1 with TRBJ1-4; no firm D call. Deletions cut 4 bases from V and 0 bases from J, with 3 bases between. Looked up from germline, CDR1 is WNHNN and CDR2 is SYGVQD (reference sequence). This CDR3 contains 13 residues.

As regards this clonotype: An end of the junction does not agree with germline; a read error may underlie this. The DNA for the CDR3 is TGCAGTGCTGCCACCCCGGGGCCCTGGGTAGATGGCCACACCTTC. This gives the protein CSAATPGPWVDGHTF. The genes are TRBV20-1 and TRBJ1-2; D possibly corresponds to TRBD1 (5 bases). Germline CDR1 reads DFQATT; CDR2 reads SNEGSKA (reference sequence). The CDR3 totals 15 residues.

This chain joins TRBV7-9 and TRBJ2-2, with D hard to call. V lost 1 base and J 4 bases, leaving 7 bases between the germline ends. Per the germline V gene, CDR1 is SEHNR and CDR2 is FQNEAQ (reference sequence). This CDR3 comprises 14 residues. The CDR3 region is CASSLEGLTGELFF. The CDR3 DNA is TGTGCCAGCAGCTTAGAAGGTCTCACCGGGGAGCTGTTTTTT.

This clonotype has only a few counts. CDR3 region: CSVKQRSQETQYF. The CDR3 DNA reads as TGCAGCGTAAAACAGCGATCCCAAGAGACCCAGTACTTC. The rearrangement links TRBV29-1 to TRBJ2-5, with D unresolved. Germline CDR1 SQVTM, CDR2 ANQGSEA. V shed 6 bases and J shed 1 base, with 12 bases lying between them. The CDR3 sequence is 13 residues long.

The table lists this clonotype with a few counts. The chain is built from TRBV5-1 and TRBJ2-2; TRBD2 is a possible D gene (5 bases). The V end was cut by 2 bases, the J end by 4 bases, with 15 bases between. The germline CDR1 and CDR2 sequences are SGHRS and YFSETQ. This CDR3 region has 16 residues. CDR3 protein: CASSLPFGLGTGELFF. As DNA, the CDR3 is TGCGCCAGCAGCTTACCCTTTGGACTGGGCACCGGGGAGCTGTTTTTT.

This clonotype appeared a few times. This chain uses TRBV6-5 with TRBJ1-1; 12 bases are shared with TRBD1. The CDR3 covers 17 residues. V lost 4 bases, J lost 5 bases, and 11 bases stayed unmatched. Germline V lookup: CDR1 MNHEY, CDR2 SVGAGI. The CDR3 loop reads CASSSVPGQGAWTEAFF. In DNA, the CDR3 is TGTGCCAGCAGTTCCGTCCCGGGACAGGGGGCGTGGACTGAAGCTTTCTTT.

This rearrangement joins TRBV20-1 to TRBJ1-6, with D perhaps matching TRBD1 (6 bases). V gave up 3 bases and J gave up 7 bases, with 10 bases separating them. This CDR3 spans 13 amino acids. Germline CDR1 and CDR2: DFQATT and SNEGSKA (reference sequence). This chain's CDR3 is CSARGRGNSPLHF. The CDR3 DNA reads as TGCAGTGCTAGGGGCAGGGGAAATTCACCCCTCCACTTT.

The rearrangement links TRBV10-2 to TRBJ2-2; D gene unclear. Trimming removed 6 bases at V and 1 base at J, with 6 bases between. Per the germline V gene, CDR1 is WSHSY and CDR2 is SAAADI. CDR3 length: 13 residues. CDR3 protein: CASRVGNTGELFF. DNA for the CDR3: TGCGCCAGCAGGGTGGGGAACACCGGGGAGCTGTTTTTT.

The CDR3: CASSPGLAGNTQYF. In DNA form, the CDR3 reads TGTGCCAGCAGCCCGGGACTAGCGGGAAATACGCAGTATTTT. The chain has TRBV9 and TRBJ2-3; 13 bases fit TRBD2. CDR3 size: 14 residues. V trimming: 4 bases; J trimming: 7 bases; junction bases outside the gene matches: 3. CDR1 is SGDLS and CDR2 is YYNGEE in the germline V gene.

The chain is built from TRBV10-3 and TRBJ2-5; TRBD2 aligns across 14 bases. The CDR3 is 15 amino acids. Trimming cost V 9 bases and J 3 bases; bases outside gene matches: 6. CDR1 and CDR2 (germline): ENHRY, SYGVKD. In DNA, the CDR3 is TGTGCCATAGCCAGGACTAGCGGGGGGAAAGAGACCCAGTACTTC. It specifies CAIARTSGGKETQYF.

This clonotype was counted a few times. The chain is built from TRBV18 and TRBJ2-2; 8 bases are shared with TRBD1. J was trimmed by 6 bases and V by 4 bases; bases with no gene match: 7. This CDR3 contains 15 residues. Germline V lookup: CDR1 KGHSH, CDR2 LQKENI. The CDR3 sequence is CASSHQGAHPGELFF. CDR3 DNA: TGTGCCAGCTCACACCAGGGGGCGCATCCCGGGGAGCTGTTTTTT.

The rearrangement joins TRBV10-2 to TRBJ2-1; D gene unclear. Germline-derived CDR1 and CDR2 are WSHSY and SAAADI. The V and J ends lost 3 bases and 5 bases respectively, with 17 bases between them. The CDR3 is 16 amino acids. CDR3 in DNA: TGCGCCAGCAGTGAATTGGCAGGACGGGCCAACAATGAGCAGTTCTTC. Translation: CASSELAGRANNEQFF.

V is TRBV12-3 or TRBV12-4 and J is TRBJ2-1; TRBD1 might be the D (6 bases). The CDR3 length is 13 residues. Trimming took off 6 bases at V and 5 bases at J, with 11 bases between the two ends. CDR3 residues: CASSGQYHNEQFF. The CDR3 coding sequence is TGTGCCAGCAGCGGACAGTACCACAATGAGCAGTTCTTC.

J is TRBJ1-5 and V is TRBV29-1; no reliable D call. Per the germline V gene, CDR1 is SQVTM and CDR2 is ANQGSEA. The CDR3 contains 13 residues. Trimming stripped 4 bases from V and 5 bases from J, with 12 bases between. This chain's CDR3 is CSVGHGTDQPQHF. The CDR3 nucleotides are TGCAGCGTTGGTCATGGAACGGATCAGCCCCAGCATTTT.